This T cell receptor (beta chain) was identified in a study of CD8 T cells in ankylosing spondylitis. Study observations and caveats: From matched ankylosing spondylitis synovial fluid, disease-linked clones were reportedly recovered at significantly enriched levels. Seemingly characteristic of ankylosing spondylitis blood was a TCR beta motif consisting of fewer than 10 highly homologous variants.

Quantitative 5'-RACE with molecular barcodes generated TCR beta libraries. TCRdb fed the 5' RACE reads into MiXCR, producing one record per CDR3 protein. The repertoire consists of more than 400,000 distinct CDR3 sequences, with about 5% occurring once and the leading ten covering 3% to 4%. Germline V gene lookup returns CDR1 SQVTM and CDR2 ANQGSEA. The CDR3 has 17 amino acids. V was clipped by 5 bases and J by 0 bases; unmatched bases: 11. This clonotype was seen many times. Antigen specificity is unknown. The TCR was taken from a male donor with ankylosing spondylitis. The rearrangement joins TRBV29-1 to TRBJ1-3, with TRBD1 matching over 9 bases. The sequencing input was blood, either unsorted or a sorted T cell fraction (not recorded which). CDR3: CSVYFPGQGGSGNTIYF. In DNA, the CDR3 is TGCAGCGTTTATTTTCCGGGACAGGGCGGCTCTGGAAACACCATATATTTT.